These 20 T cell receptor beta chains were sequenced from one sample in a study of blood T cell repertoires in COVID-19. The table came from immunoSEQ multiplex PCR; TCRdb's copy has only in-frame clones and leaves some out. The sample contains about 200,000 clones, around nine tenths of which appear only once. Input material: peripheral blood. These receptors all come from a man in his fifties or sixties with COVID-19, enrolled during active disease.

The V and J genes are TRBV19 and TRBJ1-4, with D possibly matching TRBD1 (5 bases). CDR1 LNHDA and CDR2 SQIVND come from the germline V gene (reference sequence). V was shortened by 0 bases and J by 13 bases, with 18 bases between the two germline ends. The CDR3 totals 15 residues. CDR3 sequence reads: CASSIDRDYGDVLFF. The CDR3 DNA reads TGTGCCAGTAGTATAGACCGGGACTACGGCGACGTACTGTTTTTT.

The chain carries TRBV9 and TRBJ2-2; 7 bases agree with TRBD1. This CDR3 region has 15 residues. V lost 3 bases and J lost 4; bases outside the gene matches: 6. Per the germline V gene, CDR1 is SGDLS and CDR2 is YYNGEE. The CDR3 loop reads CASSAWAGGTGELFF. DNA for the CDR3: TGTGCCAGCAGCGCTTGGGCAGGGGGCACCGGGGAGCTGTTTTTT. The full variable domain, its missing parts supplied by reference TRBV9 and TRBJ2-2, is DSGVTQTPKHLITATGQRVTLRCSPRSGDLSVYWYQQSLDQGLQFLIQYYNGEERAKGNILERFSAQQFPDLHSELNLSSLELGDSALYFCASSAWAGGTGELFFGEGSRLTVL.

Comments on this clone: A read error may produce the germline difference seen at one junction end. V and J are TRBV7-2 and TRBJ1-2; possibly TRBD1 for D (5 bases). CDR1 is SGHTA, CDR2 FQGNSA, per germline. The length of the CDR3 is 12 residues. The CDR3 loop is CASSLVSSPQAF. In DNA form, the CDR3 reads TGTGCCAGCAGCTTAGTCTCCAGCCCACAGGCCTTC.

The rearrangement joins TRBV5-1 to TRBJ2-1; 7 bases agree with TRBD1. With 0 bases clipped from V and 5 bases from J, the junction kept 5 bases outside the gene matches. This CDR3 comprises 15 residues. Looked up from germline, CDR1 is SGHRS and CDR2 is YFSETQ. Here the CDR3 DNA reads TGCGCCAGCAGCTTGGGTGGGACAGCCGACAATGAGCAGTTCTTC. This sequence encodes CASSLGGTADNEQFF.

The chain combines TRBV5-4 with TRBJ2-5; D is possibly TRBD1 (6 bases). The CDR3 has 14 amino acids. CDR1 is SGHNT and CDR2 is YYREEE in the germline V gene (reference sequence). V was clipped by 0 bases and J by 3 bases, with 9 bases between them. CDR3 sequence: CASSLGGQKETQYF. The CDR3 DNA sequence: TGTGCCAGCAGCTTGGGGGGGCAGAAAGAGACCCAGTACTTC.

V and J are TRBV7-6 and TRBJ2-7; no clear D gene. The V gene's germline CDR1 is SGHVS and CDR2 FNYEAQ. V was cut by 1 base and J by 4 bases, with 14 bases left in between. The CDR3 spans 15 residues. The CDR3 loop reads CASSLGSDPIYEQYF. In DNA, the CDR3 is TGTGCCAGCAGCTTAGGGAGTGATCCGATTTACGAGCAGTACTTC.

The genes are TRBV6-5 and TRBJ1-2, with no clear D. The V and J ends lost 5 bases and 3 bases respectively, with 7 bases between them. The CDR3 totals 12 residues. Germline CDR1 MNHEY, CDR2 SVGAGI. CDR3 amino acids: CASSPQDYGYTF. The CDR3 DNA sequence: TGTGCCAGCAGTCCGCAGGACTATGGCTACACCTTC.

This sequence joins TRBV5-4 and TRBJ2-3; TRBD2 matches 7 bases. Trimming cost V 3 bases and J 5 bases; bases outside gene matches: 12. This CDR3 region has 16 residues. The V gene's germline CDR1 is SGHNT and CDR2 YYREEE (reference sequence). The CDR3 loop reads CASSYGLVGAGDTQYF. The CDR3 coding sequence is TGTGCCAGCAGCTACGGACTAGTGGGTGCCGGAGATACGCAGTATTTT.

This chain links TRBV30 with TRBJ1-3; TRBD1 agrees at 9 bases. Germline V gives CDR1 GTSNPN, CDR2 SVGIG (reference sequence). The CDR3 spans 14 residues. The trim removed 1 base at V and 4 bases at J, leaving 2 bases unmatched. CDR3 protein: CAWSDGTGGNTIYF. CDR3 DNA: TGTGCCTGGAGTGATGGGACAGGGGGAAACACCATATATTTT.

V usage is TRBV3-1 (or the pseudogene TRBV3-2) and J usage is TRBJ1-4; TRBD1 aligns across 8 bases. V was pared by 3 bases and J by 5 bases, with 2 bases of the junction left unmatched. CDR3 length: 14 residues. Germline loops: CDR1 LGHDT, CDR2 YNNKEL (reference sequence). CDR3 sequence reads: CASSQRTGNEKLFF. CDR3 DNA: TGTGCCAGCAGCCAGAGGACAGGGAATGAAAAACTGTTTTTT.

In regard to this clone: The junction departs from germline at one end; a sequencing error may be responsible. The chain is built from TRBV6-1 and TRBJ2-2; D might be TRBD2 (7 bases). Germline V gives CDR1 MNHNS, CDR2 SASEGT. The CDR3 covers 14 residues. CDR3 in amino acids: CASREGGVGRELFF. The CDR3 DNA reads as TGTGCCAGCAGAGAAGGGGGGGTTGGCCGGGAGCTGTTTTTT.

This clone occurred a few times. V is TRBV3-1 (or the pseudogene TRBV3-2) and J is TRBJ1-3; no clear D. Trimming took 7 bases from V and 0 from J, leaving 4 bases between them. The CDR3 spans 12 residues. The germline V gene encodes CDR1 LGHDT and CDR2 YNNKEL (reference sequence). Here the CDR3 DNA reads TGTGCCAGCACTAGCTCTGGAAACACCATATATTTT. Translation gives CASTSSGNTIYF.

This clone has at least ten counts. The chain uses TRBV27 and TRBJ2-2, with D unclear. CDR3 length: 16 amino acids. Per germline, CDR1 MNHEY and CDR2 SMNVEV (reference sequence). The V end was cut by 5 bases, the J end by 2 bases, with 15 bases between. The CDR3 nucleotides read TGTGCCAGCAGTGGATTAGTCCACAGAAACACCGGGGAGCTGTTTTTT. Protein product: CASSGLVHRNTGELFF.

This clone was recorded a few times. V is TRBV15 and J is TRBJ2-6; D is ambiguous. Germline V lookup: CDR1 LNHNV, CDR2 YYDKDF (reference sequence). V lost 8 bases to trimming and J lost 0 bases, with 14 bases between them. CDR3 length: 16 amino acids. CDR3 region: CATRPPPSSGANVLTF. CDR3 nucleotide sequence: TGTGCCACCCGTCCCCCCCCTAGCTCTGGGGCCAACGTCCTGACTTTC.

This chain uses TRBV7-2 with TRBJ1-4, with 9 bases lining up with TRBD1. The CDR3 has 15 residues. Germline trimming cut 3 bases from V and 5 bases from J; bases unmatched to any gene: 4. CDR1 and CDR2 from the germline V gene are SGHTA and FQGNSA. CDR3 amino acids: CASSFGGQGNEKLFF. The CDR3 region has the DNA TGTGCCAGCAGCTTTGGAGGACAGGGGAATGAAAAACTGTTTTTT.

For the CDR3, the DNA is TGCAGTGCTAGGAGGTTGCACGAGCAGTACTTC. Translating gives CSARRLHEQYF. This chain uses TRBV20-1 with TRBJ2-7; D not resolved. Per the germline V gene, CDR1 is DFQATT and CDR2 is SNEGSKA (reference sequence). The V end was cut by 3 bases, the J end by 5 bases, with 8 bases between. The CDR3 is 11 residues long.

This chain uses TRBV6-6 with TRBJ1-5; the match to TRBD1 covers 10 bases. Germline trimming cut 5 bases from V and 1 base from J; bases unmatched to any gene: 5. Germline CDR1 is MNHNY and CDR2 is SVGAGI (reference sequence). The CDR3 is 16 residues long. This CDR3 is CASSSRDRGSNQPQHF. CDR3 DNA sequence: TGTGCCAGCAGTAGCCGGGACAGGGGAAGCAATCAGCCCCAGCATTTT.

This clone came up once. This rearrangement joins TRBV4-2 to TRBJ2-2, with 10 bases matching TRBD1. CDR1 is LGHNA, CDR2 YNFKEQ, per germline. The J segment lost 6 bases and the V segment lost 2 bases, leaving 9 bases of the junction unmatched. This CDR3 is 17 amino acids long. Here the CDR3 DNA reads TGTGCCAGCAGCCAACTCCTCGGGACAGGGGAGGCCGGGGAGCTGTTTTTT. As protein: CASSQLLGTGEAGELFF.

In its sample, this clone was seen once. V is TRBV2 and J is TRBJ2-5; 8 bases fit TRBD2. J was trimmed by 2 bases and V by 11 bases; bases with no gene match: 16. Germline CDR1 reads SNHLY; CDR2 reads FYNNEI. There are 16 residues in the CDR3. The CDR3 sequence is CARRGADGGIQETQYF. CDR3 bases: TGTGCCCGGCGGGGGGCCGACGGGGGGATACAAGAGACCCAGTACTTC.

The genes are TRBV6-5 and TRBJ2-1; 12 nucleotides line up with TRBD2. CDR1 is MNHEY and CDR2 is SVGAGI in the germline V gene. The V gene end was trimmed by 0 bases and the J gene end by 5 bases; junction bases not matched to a gene: 2. The CDR3 sequence is 16 residues long. The CDR3 here is CASSYSTSGRNNEQFF. The CDR3 DNA sequence: TGTGCCAGCAGTTACTCGACTAGCGGGAGAAACAATGAGCAGTTCTTC.